The next 32 T cell receptor beta chains were all read from a single sample in a study of blood T cell repertoires in COVID-19. Some clones are missing from TCRdb's copy, which holds only in-frame ones; the method was immunoSEQ multiplex PCR. The data contain 150,000 to 200,000 clones, roughly 84% of them singletons. Material for sequencing was PBMCs or T cells enriched from blood (not recorded which). The receptors shown here come from a human donor with acute COVID-19. The donor label of this sample is uncertain.

This clone has only a few counts. The rearrangement uses TRBV27 and TRBJ1-1; weak D call: TRBD1 (6 bases). The length of the CDR3 is 15 residues. Germline CDR1 reads MNHEY; CDR2 reads SMNVEV (reference sequence). V was pared by 6 bases and J by 1 base, with 15 bases between. The CDR3 DNA follows: TGTGCCAGCAGGAGACTGGACAGCCAGAACACTGAAGCTTTCTTT. This translates into CASRRLDSQNTEAFF.

The chain carries TRBV7-9 and TRBJ2-7; TRBD1 aligns across 8 bases. Germline assignment: CDR1 SEHNR and CDR2 FQNEAQ (reference sequence). The CDR3 has 15 residues. V lost 4 bases, J lost 2 bases, and 7 bases stayed unmatched. CDR3 sequence (DNA): TGTGCCAGCAGCTCGACAGGGGCAGGCGCCTACGAGCAGTACTTC. This translates into CASSSTGAGAYEQYF.

The genes are TRBV7-8 and TRBJ2-3, with TRBD2 identical over 11 bases. The CDR3 runs 18 residues. The V gene end was trimmed by 0 bases and the J gene end by 2 bases; junction bases not matched to a gene: 7. Germline values: CDR1 SGHVS, CDR2 FQNEAQ. The DNA of the CDR3 is TGTGCCAGCAGCTTAGCCCTAGCGGGGGGCCTATACACAGATACGCAGTATTTT. This translates into CASSLALAGGLYTDTQYF.

This clone was seen just once. The CDR3 region is CASRGGPYTGELFF. The CDR3 region has the DNA TGTGCCAGCAGGGGGGGACCATACACCGGGGAGCTGTTTTTT. The rearrangement joins TRBV6-4 to TRBJ2-2; possibly TRBD2 for D (6 bases). The CDR3 spans 14 residues. Per the germline V gene, CDR1 is MRHNA and CDR2 is SNTAGT. Trimming removed 6 bases at V and 3 bases at J, with 11 bases between.

This chain links TRBV6-5 with TRBJ1-5; TRBD1 might be the D (5 bases). There are 15 residues in the CDR3. Looked up from germline, CDR1 is MNHEY and CDR2 is SVGAGI. V lost 7 bases and J 0 bases, leaving 13 bases between the germline ends. The CDR3 DNA reads TGTGCCAGCACTCCGACAGATTATAGCAATCAGCCCCAGCATTTT. This sequence encodes CASTPTDYSNQPQHF.

The chain combines TRBV5-8 with TRBJ1-2; no reliable D call. The CDR3 runs to 14 residues. Trimming left V 0 bases short and J 4 bases short, with 10 bases between. Germline loops: CDR1 SGHTS, CDR2 YDEGEE. In nucleotides, the CDR3 is TGTGCCAGCAGCTTGGGGGAAGGACTCTATGGCTACACCTTC. This codes for CASSLGEGLYGYTF.

This chain uses TRBV6-5 with TRBJ1-6; D unclear. This CDR3 is built from 15 residues. Germline V gene sequence: CDR1 MNHEY, CDR2 SVGAGI. The V end was cut by 2 bases, the J end by 0 bases, with 5 bases between. Here the CDR3 reads CASSYELSYNSPLHF. CDR3 coding DNA: TGTGCCAGCAGTTACGAACTCTCCTATAATTCACCCCTCCACTTT.

This chain uses TRBV2 with TRBJ1-4; D is uncertain. Trimming took off 7 bases at V and 8 bases at J, with 14 bases between the two ends. In germline, CDR1 is SNHLY, CDR2 FYNNEI. CDR3 size: 13 residues. The CDR3 nucleotides read TGTGCCAGCAAAGCGAGGGCAAGGGAAAAACTGTTTTTT. The encoded protein is CASKARAREKLFF.

The rearrangement uses TRBV15 and TRBJ1-2; 12 bases match TRBD1. Germline V gives CDR1 LNHNV, CDR2 YYDKDF (reference sequence). With 3 bases clipped from V and 6 bases from J, the junction kept 2 bases outside the gene matches. The CDR3 length is 14 residues. This CDR3 is CATSRGDRGHGYTF. Here the CDR3 DNA reads TGTGCCACCAGCAGGGGGGACAGGGGGCATGGCTACACCTTC.

This clone was recorded a few times. V is TRBV5-5 and J is TRBJ2-7; tentative D call: TRBD1 (6 bases). The CDR3 contains 15 residues. The V gene's germline CDR1 is SGHKS and CDR2 YYEKEE (reference sequence). V was clipped by 0 bases and J by 4 bases, with 14 bases between them. CDR3 nucleotide sequence: TGTGCCAGCAGCTTGGTTCGGGCAGGGGAGTACGAGCAGTACTTC. Amino acids: CASSLVRAGEYEQYF.

The sample holds one count of this clone. The J gene is TRBJ1-2, the V gene TRBV7-2; weak D call: TRBD1 (5 bases). CDR3 length: 13 residues. The germline CDR1 and CDR2 sequences are SGHTA and FQGNSA. Trimming pared 5 bases from V and 3 bases from J, leaving 10 bases between. This chain's CDR3 is CASSPQGDYGYTF. The DNA of the CDR3 is TGTGCCAGCAGCCCCCAGGGTGACTATGGCTACACCTTC.

The gene calls are TRBV6-1 and TRBJ1-6, with a tentative D call TRBD1 (6 bases). This CDR3 has 17 residues. The germline V and J ends were trimmed by 2 bases and 8 bases, with 19 bases remaining between them. In germline, CDR1 is MNHNS, CDR2 SASEGT. The CDR3, as DNA: TGTGCCAGCAGTGAAAGAGAGAGGACAGCCTGGGATTCACCCCTCCACTTT. Protein: CASSERERTAWDSPLHF.

The V gene is TRBV15, the J gene TRBJ2-3, with 7 bases matching TRBD2. Per the germline V gene, CDR1 is LNHNV and CDR2 is YYDKDF (reference sequence). This CDR3 comprises 16 residues. The V segment lost 3 bases and the J segment 6 bases; nucleotides outside the gene matches: 12. Here the CDR3 DNA reads TGTGCCACCAGCAGCGACCTCTTACTAGCGACGGATACGCAGTATTTT. Residues: CATSSDLLLATDTQYF.

The chain recombines TRBV3-1 (or the pseudogene TRBV3-2) with TRBJ2-7, with 8 nucleotides matching TRBD1. V was clipped by 4 bases and J by 3 bases; unmatched bases: 8. The CDR3 has 15 residues. Germline assignment: CDR1 LGHDT and CDR2 YNNKEL (reference sequence). As DNA, the CDR3 is TGTGCCAGCAGCCCGCAGGGGGCGGGGATCTACGAGCAGTACTTC. Encoded protein: CASSPQGAGIYEQYF.

For the CDR3, the DNA is TGTGCTAGTGGTTTGCCATCTGGGGGAGGAGAGACCCAGTACTTC. This translates into CASGLPSGGGETQYF. The V and J genes are TRBV12-5 and TRBJ2-5; weak D call: TRBD2 (6 bases). There are 15 residues in the CDR3. CDR1 and CDR2 (germline): LGHNT, FRNRAP. Trimming removed 2 bases at V and 4 bases at J, with 14 bases between.

The V gene is TRBV27, the J gene TRBJ2-3; TRBD2 aligns across 9 bases. The V and J ends lost 6 bases and 4 bases, in that order; junction bases with no gene match: 11. The CDR3 has 16 residues. In germline, CDR1 is MNHEY, CDR2 SMNVEV (reference sequence). CDR3 amino acids: CASRQEGRGGADTQYF. In nucleotides, the CDR3 is TGTGCCAGCAGGCAGGAGGGGCGGGGGGGCGCAGATACGCAGTATTTT.

The chain carries TRBV6-6 and TRBJ1-5, with D tentatively TRBD1 (5 bases). V gave up 5 bases and J gave up 4 bases, with 15 bases separating them. The V gene's germline CDR1 is MNHNY and CDR2 SVGAGI (reference sequence). This CDR3 region has 15 residues. The DNA for the CDR3 is TGTGCCAGCAGTCCAGATAGGGGTTCTAATCAGCCCCAGCATTTT. It yields the protein CASSPDRGSNQPQHF.

In this sample, this clone turned up once. J is TRBJ2-3 and V is TRBV24-1, with 9 bases matching TRBD2. The CDR3 extends over 15 amino acids. Trimming at V came to 4 bases and at J to 4 bases, leaving 5 bases not matched to a gene. Germline assignment: CDR1 KGHDR and CDR2 SFDVKD. The CDR3 DNA follows: TGTGCCACCAGTGAGGGCGGGGGGGCCCCAGATACGCAGTATTTT. Protein product: CATSEGGGAPDTQYF.

Only a few counts were recorded for this clone. V gene TRBV9 combines with J gene TRBJ2-1, with a weak D call TRBD1 (6 bases). This CDR3 region has 15 residues. The germline CDR1 and CDR2 sequences are SGDLS and YYNGEE. V lost 4 bases to trimming and J lost 3 bases, with 14 bases between them. This CDR3 is CASSPRGIIYNEQFF. CDR3 nucleotide sequence: TGTGCCAGCAGCCCGAGGGGGATCATCTACAATGAGCAGTTCTTC.

The genes are TRBV27 and TRBJ1-2; TRBD1 matches 7 bases. The trim removed 6 bases at V and 6 bases at J, leaving 7 bases unmatched. The V gene's germline CDR1 is MNHEY and CDR2 SMNVEV (reference sequence). The CDR3 length is 13 residues. The CDR3 loop is CASSRGRSNGYTF. CDR3 bases: TGTGCCAGCAGCAGGGGGAGGTCGAATGGCTACACCTTC.

This chain joins TRBV9 and TRBJ2-3; D may be TRBD2 (6 bases). The ends were cut back, 2 bases at V and 0 bases at J, with 7 bases in the middle. CDR3 length: 14 amino acids. Per the germline V gene, CDR1 is SGDLS and CDR2 is YYNGEE. As DNA, the CDR3 is TGTGCCAGCAGCGTCGGGACTAGCACAGATACGCAGTATTTT. Translated: CASSVGTSTDTQYF.

The rearrangement links TRBV9 to TRBJ2-7; 8 bases fit TRBD2. V was pared by 9 bases and J by 3 bases, with 8 bases of the junction left unmatched. The CDR3 is 13 amino acids. The V gene's germline CDR1 is SGDLS and CDR2 YYNGEE. The CDR3 is CATSGTRDYEQYF. The CDR3 region has the DNA TGTGCCACCTCCGGGACTAGAGACTACGAGCAGTACTTC.

The chain employs TRBV28 and TRBJ1-4; possible D gene TRBD1, 6 bases. The CDR3 is made up of 14 amino acids. Between the trimmed V and J ends, which lost 2 bases and 4 bases, there was a span of 8 bases. Germline V gene lookup returns CDR1 MDHEN and CDR2 SYDVKM. CDR3 in amino acids: CASSLRGGNEKLFF. In nucleotides, the CDR3 is TGTGCCAGCAGTTTACGAGGGGGTAATGAAAAACTGTTTTTT.

This chain connects TRBV7-9 to TRBJ1-1; D uncertain. Trimming took 4 bases from V and 6 from J, leaving 12 bases between them. Germline lookup yields CDR1 SEHNR and CDR2 FQNEAQ (reference sequence). The CDR3 is 13 amino acids. CDR3 sequence: CASSSQESAEAFF. In DNA form, the CDR3 reads TGTGCCAGCAGCTCTCAGGAATCCGCTGAAGCTTTCTTT.

The count of this clone is one. This chain uses TRBV6-1 with TRBJ2-3, with TRBD1 matching 9 bases. The J segment lost 4 bases and the V segment lost 4 bases, leaving 9 bases of the junction unmatched. The CDR3 is 16 residues long. The germline V gene has CDR1 MNHNS and CDR2 SASEGT. CDR3 sequence: CASSGGTGRYPDTQYF. For the CDR3, the DNA is TGTGCCAGCAGTGGAGGGACAGGGAGGTATCCAGATACGCAGTATTTT.

This chain uses TRBV7-3 with TRBJ2-1, with 8 bases matching TRBD2. Losses at the gene ends were 5 bases for V and 4 bases for J; bases not matched to a gene: 7. CDR1 and CDR2 (germline): SGHTA, FQGTGA. The CDR3 spans 15 residues. CDR3 region: CASSPSGGVYNEQFF. Written as DNA, the CDR3 is TGTGCCAGCAGCCCCAGCGGGGGCGTTTACAATGAGCAGTTCTTC.

The V and J genes are TRBV10-3 and TRBJ2-3, with D unclear. The V end lost 6 bases, the J end lost 2 bases, and 9 bases lay between the germline ends. Germline V CDR1 and CDR2: ENHRY, SYGVKD. This CDR3 comprises 13 residues. The CDR3 DNA reads TGTGCCATCAGAACCAACTTCACAGATACGCAGTATTTT. This gives the protein CAIRTNFTDTQYF.

This clone was found a few times. This rearrangement joins TRBV11-2 to TRBJ2-7, with D tentatively TRBD1 (6 bases). Germline V gene sequence: CDR1 SGHAT, CDR2 FQNNGV. V lost 5 bases, J lost 4 bases, and 24 bases lay in between. The CDR3 consists of 17 residues. CDR3 sequence reads: CASSRSIRDTAVYEQYF. CDR3 sequence (DNA): TGTGCCAGCAGCCGTTCCATCCGGGACACAGCCGTATACGAGCAGTACTTC. The full variable domain, with the rest looked up from reference TRBV11-2 and TRBJ2-7, is EAGVAQSPRYKIIEKRQSVAFWCNPISGHATLYWYQQILGQGPKLLIQFQNNGVVDDSQLPKDRFSAERLKGVDSTLKIQPAKLEDSAVYLCASSRSIRDTAVYEQYFGPGTRLTVT.

The chain links TRBV6-5 to TRBJ1-3; no definite D call. CDR1 is MNHEY, CDR2 SVGAGI, per germline. The CDR3 length is 16 residues. With 2 bases removed from V and 0 bases from J, the gap between germline ends came to 11 bases. In DNA form, the CDR3 reads TGTGCCAGCAGTTACCAGGCAGGCGACTCTGGAAACACCATATATTTT. This sequence encodes CASSYQAGDSGNTIYF.

The chain recombines TRBV11-1 with TRBJ1-1, with D unclear. CDR1 and CDR2 from the germline V gene are SGHAT and FQDESV (reference sequence). The CDR3 covers 13 residues. Trimming took 5 bases from V and 1 from J, leaving 8 bases between them. The CDR3, as DNA: TGTGCCAGCAGCGCGGGGAGGAACACTGAAGCTTTCTTT. As protein: CASSAGRNTEAFF. Based on the CDR3 plus reference TRBV11-1 and TRBJ1-1, the full variable domain is EAEVAQSPRYKITEKSQAVAFWCDPISGHATLYWYRQILGQGPELLVQFQDESVVDDSQLPKDRFSAERLKGVDSTLKIQPAELGDSAMYLCASSAGRNTEAFFGQGTRLTVV.

This CDR3 is CASSSDTYNEQFF. CDR3 DNA sequence: TGTGCCAGCAGCTCGGACACCTACAATGAGCAGTTCTTC. The rearrangement joins TRBV5-8 to TRBJ2-1; possibly TRBD1 for D (5 bases). The germline CDR1 and CDR2 sequences are SGHTS and YDEGEE. The CDR3 has 13 amino acids. Trimming took off 3 bases at V and 2 bases at J, with 6 bases between the two ends.

The rearrangement joins TRBV6-1 to TRBJ1-1, with 9 bases lining up with TRBD1. After removal of 1 base from V and 1 base from J, the junction contained 10 bases not matched to a gene. This CDR3 is built from 18 residues. CDR1 and CDR2 (germline): MNHNS, SASEGT. DNA for the CDR3: TGTGCCAGCAGTGAAGGACGGGCCCTGACAGGGGGGAACACTGAAGCTTTCTTT. It specifies CASSEGRALTGGNTEAFF.